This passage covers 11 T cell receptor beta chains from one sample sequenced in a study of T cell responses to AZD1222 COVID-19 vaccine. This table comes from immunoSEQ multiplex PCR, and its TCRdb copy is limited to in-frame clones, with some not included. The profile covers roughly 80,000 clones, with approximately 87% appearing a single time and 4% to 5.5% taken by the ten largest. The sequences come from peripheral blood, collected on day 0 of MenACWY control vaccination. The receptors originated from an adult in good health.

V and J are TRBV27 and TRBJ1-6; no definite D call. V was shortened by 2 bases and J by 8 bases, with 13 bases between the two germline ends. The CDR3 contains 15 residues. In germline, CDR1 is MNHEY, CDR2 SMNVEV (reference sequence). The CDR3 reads CASSLESGFYSPLHF. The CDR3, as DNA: TGTGCCAGCAGTTTAGAGTCCGGATTTTATTCACCCCTCCACTTT.

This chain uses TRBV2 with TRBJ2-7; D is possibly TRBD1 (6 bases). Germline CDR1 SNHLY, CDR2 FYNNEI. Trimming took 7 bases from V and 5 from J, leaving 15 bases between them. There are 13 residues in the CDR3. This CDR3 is CASNRQGPNEQYF. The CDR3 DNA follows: TGTGCCAGCAACCGGCAGGGGCCCAACGAGCAGTACTTC.

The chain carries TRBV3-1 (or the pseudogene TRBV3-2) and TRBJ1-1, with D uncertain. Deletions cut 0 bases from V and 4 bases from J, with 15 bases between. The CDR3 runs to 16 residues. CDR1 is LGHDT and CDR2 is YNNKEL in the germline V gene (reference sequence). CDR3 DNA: TGTGCCAGCAGCCAAGATAGCAGCCTGGGTGGCACTGAAGCTTTCTTT. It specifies CASSQDSSLGGTEAFF.

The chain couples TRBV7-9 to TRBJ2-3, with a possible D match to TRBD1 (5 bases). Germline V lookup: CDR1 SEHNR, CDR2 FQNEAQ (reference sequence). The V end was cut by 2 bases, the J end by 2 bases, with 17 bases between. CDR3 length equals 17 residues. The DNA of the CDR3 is TGTGCCAGCAGCTTATCATTTATCGCAGGACACACAGATACGCAGTATTTT. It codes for CASSLSFIAGHTDTQYF.

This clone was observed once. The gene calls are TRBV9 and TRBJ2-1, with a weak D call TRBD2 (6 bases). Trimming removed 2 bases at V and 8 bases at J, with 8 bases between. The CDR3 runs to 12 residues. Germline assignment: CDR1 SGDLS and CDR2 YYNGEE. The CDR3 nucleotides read TGTGCCAGCAGCGTCGGGAGCTATGAGCAGTTCTTC. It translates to CASSVGSYEQFF.

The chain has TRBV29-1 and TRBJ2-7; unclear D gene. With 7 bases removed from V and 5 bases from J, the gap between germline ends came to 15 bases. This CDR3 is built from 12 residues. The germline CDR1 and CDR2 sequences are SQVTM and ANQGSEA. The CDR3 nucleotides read TGCAGCGCATGGATCTCCCGGCACGAGCAGTACTTC. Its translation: CSAWISRHEQYF.

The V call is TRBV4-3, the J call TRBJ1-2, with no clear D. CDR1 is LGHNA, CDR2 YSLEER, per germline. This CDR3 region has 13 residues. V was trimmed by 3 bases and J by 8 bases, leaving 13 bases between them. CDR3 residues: CASSHGEGGGYTF. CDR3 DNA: TGCGCCAGCAGCCACGGGGAGGGTGGCGGCTACACCTTC.

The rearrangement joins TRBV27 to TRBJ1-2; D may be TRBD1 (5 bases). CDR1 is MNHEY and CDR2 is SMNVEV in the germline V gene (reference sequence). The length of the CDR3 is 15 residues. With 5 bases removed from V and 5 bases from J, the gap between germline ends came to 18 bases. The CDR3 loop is CASSPLTGEVYGYTF. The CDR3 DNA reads TGTGCCAGCAGTCCTTTGACGGGGGAGGTTTATGGCTACACCTTC.

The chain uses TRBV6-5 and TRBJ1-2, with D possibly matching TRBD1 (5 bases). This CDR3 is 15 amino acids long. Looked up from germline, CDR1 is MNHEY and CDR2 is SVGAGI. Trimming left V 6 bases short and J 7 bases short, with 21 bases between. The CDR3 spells CASRASVSREVGYTF. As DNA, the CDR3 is TGTGCCAGCAGGGCCTCTGTGAGCAGGGAGGTTGGCTACACCTTC.

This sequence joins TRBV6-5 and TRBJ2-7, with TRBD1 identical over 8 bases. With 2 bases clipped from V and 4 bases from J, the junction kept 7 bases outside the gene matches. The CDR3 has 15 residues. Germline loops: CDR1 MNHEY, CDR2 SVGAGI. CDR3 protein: CASSYDEDRAYEQYF. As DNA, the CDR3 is TGTGCCAGCAGTTACGATGAGGACAGGGCGTACGAGCAGTACTTC.

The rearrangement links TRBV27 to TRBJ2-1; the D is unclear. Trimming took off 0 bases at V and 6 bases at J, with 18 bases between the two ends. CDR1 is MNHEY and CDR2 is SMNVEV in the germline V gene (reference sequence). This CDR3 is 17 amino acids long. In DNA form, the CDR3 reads TGTGCCAGCAGTTTATCCCGAGGACCTCCAACCGCCAATGAGCAGTTCTTC. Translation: CASSLSRGPPTANEQFF.